These T cell receptor beta chains were read from a single sample in a study of blood T cell repertoires in COVID-19. The assay was immunoSEQ multiplex PCR, and TCRdb's table has in-frame clones only and misses some. Among about 210,000 clones listed, about 86% were seen once. Material: peripheral blood. These receptor sequences come from a man aged 18 to 29 with active or convalescent COVID-19. The CDR3 runs from the conserved cysteine through the conserved F or W. A D gene is named only where the DNA matches it firmly. A clone size is listed for some rows: how often the clone was seen (once, few, many), or a class if it is expanded.

v_call	clone_size	d_call	j_call	cdr3_nt	cdr3_aa
TRBV13	-	TRBD2	TRBJ2-3	TGTGCCAGCAGCCCCAGGACTAGCCGAGGGAGTACGCAGTATTTT	CASSPRTSRGSTQYF
TRBV25-1	-	TRBD2	TRBJ2-7	TGTGCCAGCAGTGAATTCCTCCCGGGACTAGGTCTCTACGAGCAGTACTTC	CASSEFLPGLGLYEQYF
TRBV18	-	TRBD1	TRBJ1-1	TGTGCCAGCGTAGGGACAGCAAGGGCTTTCTTT	CASVGTARAFF
TRBV7-8	-	TRBD2	TRBJ2-7	TGTGCCAGCAGCTTATCCGGGGGGTACGAGCAGTACTTC	CASSLSGGYEQYF
TRBV25-1	-	TRBD1	TRBJ2-7	TGTGCCAGCAGTGGGGTGGGCGACAGGGGCGACTCCTACGAGCAGTACTTC	CASSGVGDRGDSYEQYF
TRBV30	-	-	TRBJ1-2	TGTGCCTGGAACACCCCCTATGGCTACACCTTC	CAWNTPYGYTF
TRBV19	-	TRBD2	TRBJ2-3	TGTGCCAGTAGCCCGGGACTAGCGACAGATACGCAGTATTTT	CASSPGLATDTQYF
TRBV27	-	TRBD2	TRBJ2-7	TGTGCCAGCAGTTTATCTGGCGGGAGCTCCTACGAGCAGTACTTC	CASSLSGGSSYEQYF
TRBV11-1	-	TRBD1	TRBJ1-4	TGTGCCAGCAGCAGACAGGGGAGAAATGAAAAACTGTTTTTT	CASSRQGRNEKLFF
TRBV11-1	-	-	TRBJ1-1	TGTGCCAGCAGCTTAGCGATCGGGGGAAACACTGAAGCTTTCTTT	CASSLAIGGNTEAFF
TRBV5-1	-	TRBD2	TRBJ2-2	TGCGCCAGCAGCCGGGGACTAGCGGGAGTAAAGATTGCCGGGGAGCTGTTTTTT	CASSRGLAGVKIAGELFF
TRBV3-1/TRBV3-2	-	-	TRBJ1-1	TGTGCCAGCAGCCAAGGCGCAAGCACTGAAGCTTTCTTT	CASSQGASTEAFF
TRBV28	-	TRBD1	TRBJ2-5	TGTGCCAGCAGTTTAACAGGGGAGGAGACCCAGTACTTC	CASSLTGEETQYF
TRBV30	-	TRBD1	TRBJ1-5	TGTGCCTGGAGTCTGGGACAGGGCAATCAGCCCCAGCATTTT	CAWSLGQGNQPQHF
TRBV10-3	-	-	TRBJ1-5	TGTGCCATAAAGGACGGGAATAGCAATCAGCCCCAGCATTTT	CAIKDGNSNQPQHF
TRBV7-9	-	TRBD1	TRBJ2-5	TGTGCCAGCAGCCCGAGGACAGGCGGAGAGACCCAGTACTTC	CASSPRTGGETQYF
TRBV5-5	-	TRBD1	TRBJ1-2	TGTGCCAGCAGCTTGGGGGACAGGGTGGTTAACTATGGCTACACCTTC	CASSLGDRVVNYGYTF
TRBV5-6	-	TRBD2	TRBJ2-7	TGTGCCAGCAGCCTAGCTAGCGGGAGGTACGAGCAGTACTTC	CASSLASGRYEQYF
TRBV2	few	-	TRBJ1-5	TGTGCCAGCAGCAGGACATCGGGCAATCAGCCCCAGCATTTT	CASSRTSGNQPQHF
TRBV3-1/TRBV3-2	-	-	TRBJ2-7	TGTGCCAGCAGCCGGCTCTACGAGCAGTACTTC	CASSRLYEQYF
TRBV7-3	-	TRBD2	TRBJ2-1	TGTGCCAGCAGCTTCTCCGGGACTAGCTCCTACAATGAGCAGTTCTTC	CASSFSGTSSYNEQFF
TRBV7-2	-	TRBD1	TRBJ2-7	TGTGCCAGCAGCCCCCGCCCCCGACAGGGGGCCTACGAGCAGTACTTC	CASSPRPRQGAYEQYF